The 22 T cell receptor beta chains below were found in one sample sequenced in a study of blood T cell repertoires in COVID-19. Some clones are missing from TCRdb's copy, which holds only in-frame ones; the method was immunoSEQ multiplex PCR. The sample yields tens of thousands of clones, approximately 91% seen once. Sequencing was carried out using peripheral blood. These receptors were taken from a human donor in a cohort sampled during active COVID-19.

The CDR3 DNA sequence: TGTGCCAGCAGCTTAATCTCGCGGGGGGGCTATGAGACCCAGTACTTC. Translating gives CASSLISRGGYETQYF. V is TRBV7-9 and J is TRBJ2-5; 9 positions agree with TRBD2. The germline V gene has CDR1 SEHNR and CDR2 FQNEAQ (reference sequence). Trimming cost V 2 bases and J 5 bases; bases outside gene matches: 9. CDR3 length: 16 amino acids.

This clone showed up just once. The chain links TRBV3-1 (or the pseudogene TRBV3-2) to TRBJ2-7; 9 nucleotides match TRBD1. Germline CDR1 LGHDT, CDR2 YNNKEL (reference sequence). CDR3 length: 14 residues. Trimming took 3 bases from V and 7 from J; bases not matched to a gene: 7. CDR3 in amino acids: CASSHLRDRVEQYF. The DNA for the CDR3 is TGTGCCAGCAGCCATCTCCGGGACAGGGTTGAGCAGTACTTC.

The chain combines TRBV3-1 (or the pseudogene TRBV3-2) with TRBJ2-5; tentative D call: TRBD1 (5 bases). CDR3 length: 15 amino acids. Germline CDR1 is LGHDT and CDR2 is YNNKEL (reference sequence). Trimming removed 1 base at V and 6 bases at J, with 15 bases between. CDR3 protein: CASSQGTYSRQTQYF. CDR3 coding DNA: TGTGCCAGCAGCCAAGGGACATATTCGAGACAGACCCAGTACTTC.

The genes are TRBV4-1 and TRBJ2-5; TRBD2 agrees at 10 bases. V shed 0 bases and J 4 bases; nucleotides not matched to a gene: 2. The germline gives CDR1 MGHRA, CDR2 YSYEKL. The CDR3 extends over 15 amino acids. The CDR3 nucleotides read TGCGCCAGCAGCCAAGATGGGACTAGCGCAGAGACCCAGTACTTC. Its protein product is CASSQDGTSAETQYF.

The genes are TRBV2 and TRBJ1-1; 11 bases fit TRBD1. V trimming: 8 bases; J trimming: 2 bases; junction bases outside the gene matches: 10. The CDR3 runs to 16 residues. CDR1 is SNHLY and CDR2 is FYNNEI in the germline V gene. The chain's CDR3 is CASLVGQGGTNTEAFF. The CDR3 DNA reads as TGTGCCAGCTTGGTGGGACAGGGGGGGACAAACACTGAAGCTTTCTTT.

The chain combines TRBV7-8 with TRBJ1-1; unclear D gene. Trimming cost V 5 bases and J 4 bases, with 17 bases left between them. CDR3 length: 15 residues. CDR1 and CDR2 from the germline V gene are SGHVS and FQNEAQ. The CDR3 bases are TGTGCCAGCAGCCTTAACGCGGTTATGGCCACTGAAGCTTTCTTT. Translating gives CASSLNAVMATEAFF.

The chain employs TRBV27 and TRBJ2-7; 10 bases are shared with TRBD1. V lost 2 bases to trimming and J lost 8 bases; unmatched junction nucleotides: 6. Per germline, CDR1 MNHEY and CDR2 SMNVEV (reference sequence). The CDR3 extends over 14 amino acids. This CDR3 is CASSLKDRGYQQYF. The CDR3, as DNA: TGTGCCAGCAGTTTAAAGGACAGGGGGTATCAGCAGTACTTC.

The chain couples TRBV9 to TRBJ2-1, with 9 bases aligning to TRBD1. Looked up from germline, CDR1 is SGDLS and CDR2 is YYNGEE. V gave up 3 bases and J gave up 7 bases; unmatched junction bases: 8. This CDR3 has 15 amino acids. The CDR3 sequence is CASSEQGALRNEQFF. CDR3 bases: TGTGCCAGCAGCGAACAGGGGGCACTAAGAAATGAGCAGTTCTTC. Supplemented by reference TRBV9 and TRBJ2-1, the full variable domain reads DSGVTQTPKHLITATGQRVTLRCSPRSGDLSVYWYQQSLDQGLQFLIQYYNGEERAKGNILERFSAQQFPDLHSELNLSSLELGDSALYFCASSEQGALRNEQFFGPGTRLTVL.

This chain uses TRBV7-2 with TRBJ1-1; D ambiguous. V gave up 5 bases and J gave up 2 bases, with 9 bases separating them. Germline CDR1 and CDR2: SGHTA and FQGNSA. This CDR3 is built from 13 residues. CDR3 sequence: CASSPRHNTEAFF. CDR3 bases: TGTGCCAGCAGCCCACGACATAACACTGAAGCTTTCTTT.

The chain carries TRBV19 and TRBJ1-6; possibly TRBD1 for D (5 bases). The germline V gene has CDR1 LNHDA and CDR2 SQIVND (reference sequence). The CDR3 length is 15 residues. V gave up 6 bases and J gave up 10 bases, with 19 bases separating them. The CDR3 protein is CASSRGGVLRSPLHF. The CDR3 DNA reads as TGTGCCAGTAGCCGTGGGGGGGTTCTCAGATCACCCCTCCACTTT.

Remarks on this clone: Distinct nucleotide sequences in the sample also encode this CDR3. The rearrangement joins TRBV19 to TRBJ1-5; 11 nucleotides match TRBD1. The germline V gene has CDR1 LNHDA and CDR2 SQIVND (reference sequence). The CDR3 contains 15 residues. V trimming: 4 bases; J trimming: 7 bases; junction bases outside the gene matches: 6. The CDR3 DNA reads TGTGCCAGTAGTACCGGACAGGGGGCAGGGCAGCCCCAGCATTTT. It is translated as CASSTGQGAGQPQHF.

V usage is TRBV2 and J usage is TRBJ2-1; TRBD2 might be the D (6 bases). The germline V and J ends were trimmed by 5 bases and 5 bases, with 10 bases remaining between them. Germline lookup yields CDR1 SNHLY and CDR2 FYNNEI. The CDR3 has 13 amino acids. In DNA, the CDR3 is TGTGCCAGCAGTAGGACTAACGACAATGAGCAGTTCTTC. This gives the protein CASSRTNDNEQFF.

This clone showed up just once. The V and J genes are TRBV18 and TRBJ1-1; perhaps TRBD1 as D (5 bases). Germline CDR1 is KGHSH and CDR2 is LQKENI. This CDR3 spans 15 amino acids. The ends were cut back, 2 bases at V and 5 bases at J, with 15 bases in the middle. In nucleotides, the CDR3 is TGTGCCAGCTCACCAATCTCTGGGGAGGGGACTGAAGCTTTCTTT. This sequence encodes CASSPISGEGTEAFF.

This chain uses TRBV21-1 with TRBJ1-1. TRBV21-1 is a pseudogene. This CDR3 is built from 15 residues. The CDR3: CASSKPGAQDLEAFF. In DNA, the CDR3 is TGTGCCAGCAGCAAGCCGGGAGCACAGGACCTTGAAGCTTTCTTT.

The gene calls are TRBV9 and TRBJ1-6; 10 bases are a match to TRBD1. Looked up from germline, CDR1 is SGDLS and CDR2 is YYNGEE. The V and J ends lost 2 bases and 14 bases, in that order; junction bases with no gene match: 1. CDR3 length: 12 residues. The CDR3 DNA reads TGTGCCAGCAGCGTGGGACAGGGGACCCTCCACTTT. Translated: CASSVGQGTLHF.

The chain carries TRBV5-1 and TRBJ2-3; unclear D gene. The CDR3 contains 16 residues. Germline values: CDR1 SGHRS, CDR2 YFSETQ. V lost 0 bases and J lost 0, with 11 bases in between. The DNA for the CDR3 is TGCGCCAGCAGCTTGGTTCCGGGTTCGAGCACAGATACGCAGTATTTT. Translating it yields CASSLVPGSSTDTQYF.

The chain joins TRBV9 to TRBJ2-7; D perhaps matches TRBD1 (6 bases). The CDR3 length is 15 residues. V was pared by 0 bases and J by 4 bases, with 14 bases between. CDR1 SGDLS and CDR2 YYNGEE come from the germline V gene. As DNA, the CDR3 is TGTGCCAGCAGCGTAGGAAGGGGGTCCGGGTACGAGCAGTACTTC. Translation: CASSVGRGSGYEQYF.

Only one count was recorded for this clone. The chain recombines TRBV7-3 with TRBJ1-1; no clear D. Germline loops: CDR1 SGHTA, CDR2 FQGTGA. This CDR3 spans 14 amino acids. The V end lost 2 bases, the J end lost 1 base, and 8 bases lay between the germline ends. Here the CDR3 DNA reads TGTGCCAGCAGCTTAGCGGGCCCGAACACTGAAGCTTTCTTT. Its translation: CASSLAGPNTEAFF.

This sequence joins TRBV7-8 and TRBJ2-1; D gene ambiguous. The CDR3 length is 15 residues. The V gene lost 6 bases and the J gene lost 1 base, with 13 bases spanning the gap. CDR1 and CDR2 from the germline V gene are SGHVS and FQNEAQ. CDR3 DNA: TGTGCCAGCAGATCCACTGAAAAATCCTACAATGAGCAGTTCTTC. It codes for CASRSTEKSYNEQFF.

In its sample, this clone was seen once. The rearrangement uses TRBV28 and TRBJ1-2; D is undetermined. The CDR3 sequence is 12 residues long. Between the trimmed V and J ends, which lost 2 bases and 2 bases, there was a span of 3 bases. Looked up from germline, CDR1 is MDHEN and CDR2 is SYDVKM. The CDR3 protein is CASSLQNYGYTF. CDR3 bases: TGTGCCAGCAGTTTACAGAACTATGGCTACACCTTC.

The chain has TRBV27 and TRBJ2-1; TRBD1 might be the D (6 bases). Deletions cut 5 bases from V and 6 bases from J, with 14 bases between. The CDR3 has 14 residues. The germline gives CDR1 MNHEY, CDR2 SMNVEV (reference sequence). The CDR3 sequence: CASSLNPTGNEQFF. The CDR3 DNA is TGTGCCAGCAGTCTCAACCCGACAGGCAATGAGCAGTTCTTC.

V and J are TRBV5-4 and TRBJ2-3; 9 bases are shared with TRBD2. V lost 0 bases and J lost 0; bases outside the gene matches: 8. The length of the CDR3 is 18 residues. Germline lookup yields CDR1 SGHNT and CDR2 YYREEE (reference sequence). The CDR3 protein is CASSLVSGGGASTDTQYF. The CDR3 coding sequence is TGTGCCAGCAGCTTGGTTTCCGGCGGGGGGGCCAGCACAGATACGCAGTATTTT.